A single sample gave rise to the 26 T cell receptor beta chains below, sequenced in a study of blood T cell repertoires in COVID-19. This table comes from immunoSEQ multiplex PCR, and its TCRdb copy is limited to in-frame clones, with some not included. The sample holds roughly 90,000 clones, around 88% seen once. The sequencing input was peripheral blood. The origin of the receptors is a human donor in a cohort sampled during active COVID-19.

The V and J genes are TRBV19 and TRBJ1-5; D ambiguous. This CDR3 spans 13 amino acids. V was cut by 10 bases and J by 3 bases, with 13 bases left in between. Germline V gene sequence: CDR1 LNHDA, CDR2 SQIVND (reference sequence). CDR3 loop: CATRQKYNQPQHF. CDR3 nucleotides: TGTGCCACGAGGCAGAAGTACAATCAGCCCCAGCATTTT.

The rearrangement uses TRBV6-5 and TRBJ1-1; 8 bases match TRBD1. Unmatched junction bases numbered 4, after V lost 6 bases and J lost 1 base. CDR3 length equals 14 residues. Germline loops: CDR1 MNHEY, CDR2 SVGAGI. The CDR3 sequence: CASRAGGENTEAFF. The CDR3 nucleotides are TGTGCCAGCAGAGCAGGGGGCGAGAACACTGAAGCTTTCTTT.

This clone has only a few counts. The rearrangement uses TRBV6-2 or TRBV6-3 and TRBJ2-7; D unresolved. Trimming stripped 0 bases from V and 4 bases from J, with 10 bases between. This CDR3 has 14 residues. Germline V CDR1 and CDR2: MNHEY, SVGEGT. As DNA, the CDR3 is TGTGCCAGCAGTTACTCAGGCAGGTCGTACGAGCAGTACTTC. Translated, it gives CASSYSGRSYEQYF.

This chain links TRBV15 with TRBJ2-5, with TRBD2 identical over 7 bases. Germline V CDR1 and CDR2: LNHNV, YYDKDF (reference sequence). The CDR3 contains 17 residues. V was pared by 1 base and J by 0 bases, with 8 bases of the junction left unmatched. The CDR3 protein is CATSRGRGGSYQETQYF. The CDR3 DNA sequence: TGTGCCACCAGCAGAGGAAGGGGCGGGAGCTACCAAGAGACCCAGTACTTC.

A remark on this clone: An end of the junction does not agree with germline; a read error may underlie this. The chain employs TRBV5-1 and TRBJ2-3; D unclear. CDR3 length: 15 residues. In germline, CDR1 is SGHRS, CDR2 YFSETQ. The CDR3 loop reads CASSLWNPNTDAQYF. The DNA of the CDR3 is TGCGCCAGCAGCTTGTGGAATCCCAACACAGATGCGCAGTATTTT.

The V gene is TRBV10-2, the J gene TRBJ1-6; TRBD1 aligns across 8 bases. CDR1 and CDR2 (germline): WSHSY, SAAADI. CDR3 length: 14 residues. With 6 bases clipped from V and 9 bases from J, the junction kept 7 bases outside the gene matches. CDR3 nucleotide sequence: TGCGCCAGCAGAAGGGGACAGGAAGGTTCACCCCTCCACTTT. Translated: CASRRGQEGSPLHF.

The chain carries TRBV4-3 and TRBJ2-7; maybe TRBD2 (5 bases). Trimming took 0 bases from V and 2 from J, leaving 8 bases between them. Germline V CDR1 and CDR2: LGHNA, YSLEER. CDR3 size: 14 residues. Here the CDR3 DNA reads TGCGCCAGCAGCCAAGATACCGGGGCCTACGAGCAGTACTTC. Its translation: CASSQDTGAYEQYF.

The chain combines TRBV7-2 with TRBJ2-1; D possibly corresponds to TRBD2 (5 bases). Trimming shortened V by 11 bases and J by 5 bases, and 16 bases separated the two germline ends. The CDR3 loop spans 13 amino acids. Per the germline V gene, CDR1 is SGHTA and CDR2 is FQGNSA. This CDR3 is CASAATRNNEQFF. In DNA form, the CDR3 reads TGTGCCTCAGCGGCGACAAGGAACAATGAGCAGTTCTTC.

The gene calls are TRBV4-3 and TRBJ2-3; D remains unclear. Trimming removed 2 bases from V and 4 bases from J, with 10 bases in between. Per the germline V gene, CDR1 is LGHNA and CDR2 is YSLEER. There are 14 residues in the CDR3. DNA for the CDR3: TGCGCCAGCAGCCAATCCCCTTATGCAGATACGCAGTATTTT. Amino acid sequence: CASSQSPYADTQYF.

This clone has a single count. The V and J genes are TRBV7-8 and TRBJ1-1; 11 nucleotides line up with TRBD1. Germline CDR1 and CDR2: SGHVS and FQNEAQ. This CDR3 comprises 14 residues. Unmatched junction bases numbered 5, after V lost 5 bases and J lost 6 bases. The DNA for the CDR3 is TGTGCCAGCAGCGGGGACAGGGGGGTGGCTGAAGCTTTCTTT. Protein sequence: CASSGDRGVAEAFF.

Turning to this clone: The junction differs from germline at one of its ends, possibly a read error. The chain carries TRBV19 and TRBJ1-1; D gene unclear. This CDR3 region has 9 residues. Germline lookup yields CDR1 LNHDA and CDR2 SQIVND (reference sequence). CDR3 in amino acids: CASSFLRGF. The DNA for the CDR3 is TGTGCCAGTAGTTTCTTGCGGGGCTTT.

This chain uses TRBV7-2 with TRBJ1-5, with no clear D. The V end was cut by 1 base, the J end by 0 bases, with 7 bases between. This CDR3 contains 15 residues. CDR1 SGHTA and CDR2 FQGNSA come from the germline V gene. The DNA of the CDR3 is TGTGCCAGCAGCTTAGACGGAGCTAGCAATCAGCCCCAGCATTTT. It is translated as CASSLDGASNQPQHF.

CDR3 bases: TGTGCCAGCTCACGGGGACTAGCGGGAGAGGGAGATACGCAGTATTTT. This encodes CASSRGLAGEGDTQYF. The J gene is TRBJ2-3, the V gene TRBV18, with 14 bases aligning to TRBD2. The CDR3 runs to 16 residues. CDR1 KGHSH and CDR2 LQKENI come from the germline V gene. Trimming took 4 bases from V and 5 from J; bases not matched to a gene: 5.

This sequence joins TRBV6-5 and TRBJ1-2, with D perhaps matching TRBD1 (6 bases). Trimming took off 7 bases at V and 8 bases at J, with 17 bases between the two ends. Per the germline V gene, CDR1 is MNHEY and CDR2 is SVGAGI. This CDR3 comprises 13 residues. Here the CDR3 DNA reads TGTGCCAGCATTTCCCAGGGGTCTGACGGCTACACCTTC. Protein sequence: CASISQGSDGYTF.

J is TRBJ2-5 and V is TRBV11-2; possible D gene TRBD2, 6 bases. Per germline, CDR1 SGHAT and CDR2 FQNNGV. CDR3 length: 15 amino acids. V shed 2 bases and J shed 5 bases, with 15 bases lying between them. The CDR3 nucleotides are TGTGCCAGCAGCTTAAGGGGTACGGGGGATGAGACCCAGTACTTC. This encodes CASSLRGTGDETQYF.

The CDR3 DNA reads TGCGCCAGCAGCTTATCGGAGGGGATCTATGGCTACACCTTC. Encoded protein: CASSLSEGIYGYTF. The V gene is TRBV5-1, the J gene TRBJ1-2; tentatively, D is TRBD1 (5 bases). The ends were cut back, 2 bases at V and 4 bases at J, with 12 bases in the middle. Per the germline V gene, CDR1 is SGHRS and CDR2 is YFSETQ. This CDR3 has 14 residues.

CDR3 bases: TGTGCCAGCAGCGTGGTGAGTAGCGGGGCTGGGGCCAACGTCCTGACTTTC. Amino acids: CASSVVSSGAGANVLTF. This chain joins TRBV9 and TRBJ2-6; 8 positions agree with TRBD2. The CDR3 extends over 17 amino acids. After removal of 2 bases from V and 2 bases from J, the junction contained 6 bases not matched to a gene. Per the germline V gene, CDR1 is SGDLS and CDR2 is YYNGEE.

The chain uses TRBV19 and TRBJ1-5; D gene ambiguous. The CDR3 is 14 residues long. V was trimmed by 1 base and J by 2 bases, leaving 6 bases between them. Germline V CDR1 and CDR2: LNHDA, SQIVND (reference sequence). CDR3 protein: CASSIAQGNQPQHF. CDR3 sequence (DNA): TGTGCCAGTAGTATAGCCCAGGGCAATCAGCCCCAGCATTTT.

The chain uses TRBV4-3 and TRBJ2-7, with TRBD1 as a possible D gene (6 bases). V shed 0 bases and J shed 3 bases, with 15 bases lying between them. This CDR3 has 16 amino acids. Germline V gene lookup returns CDR1 LGHNA and CDR2 YSLEER. CDR3 DNA sequence: TGCGCCAGCAGCCAAGAGACCACAGGGTTCGTCTACGAGCAGTACTTC. The encoded protein is CASSQETTGFVYEQYF.

V is TRBV7-9 and J is TRBJ2-1, with a possible D match to TRBD2 (6 bases). The CDR3 runs to 15 residues. Germline CDR1 and CDR2: SEHNR and FQNEAQ (reference sequence). V dropped 5 bases and J dropped 4 bases, with 15 bases sitting between them. Written as DNA, the CDR3 is TGTGCCAGCAGCCCCCTGGAGGGGAGGTACAATGAGCAGTTCTTC. This codes for CASSPLEGRYNEQFF.

The chain combines TRBV5-6 with TRBJ2-3; D unresolved. V dropped 4 bases and J dropped 5 bases, with 8 bases sitting between them. CDR3 size: 12 residues. CDR1 and CDR2 from the germline V gene are SGHDT and YYEEEE. CDR3 nucleotides: TGTGCCAGCAGCACGTTCGGAGATACGCAGTATTTT. Translation: CASSTFGDTQYF.

This chain links TRBV20-1 with TRBJ2-7, with 9 nucleotides matching TRBD1. V shed 3 bases and J 5 bases; nucleotides not matched to a gene: 2. Looked up from germline, CDR1 is DFQATT and CDR2 is SNEGSKA (reference sequence). This CDR3 region has 12 residues. The CDR3 loop is CSASDRGDEQYF. CDR3 sequence (DNA): TGCAGTGCTAGTGACAGGGGGGACGAGCAGTACTTC.

CDR3 bases: TGTGCCAGCAGTTACGGGACAGGGGACGTTATGGACGAGCAGTACTTC. Its protein is CASSYGTGDVMDEQYF. The gene calls are TRBV6-5 and TRBJ2-7, with 10 bases identical to TRBD1. The CDR3 loop spans 16 amino acids. Germline loops: CDR1 MNHEY, CDR2 SVGAGI. Losses at the gene ends were 2 bases for V and 5 bases for J; bases not matched to a gene: 9.

J is TRBJ1-6 and V is TRBV6-6; D is unresolved. V was clipped by 8 bases and J by 10 bases, with 9 bases between them. The germline V gene encodes CDR1 MNHNY and CDR2 SVGAGI (reference sequence). The CDR3 sequence is 11 residues long. CDR3 amino acids: CASGRASPLHF. The CDR3 DNA reads as TGTGCCAGCGGGCGGGCCTCACCCCTCCACTTT.

V gene TRBV6-6 combines with J gene TRBJ1-1, with 7 bases matching TRBD1. The CDR3 spans 17 residues. Germline-derived CDR1 and CDR2 are MNHNY and SVGAGI (reference sequence). Trimming removed 5 bases from V and 0 bases from J; junction bases left unmatched: 12. The CDR3 loop reads CASSLRQGQILNTEAFF. DNA of the CDR3: TGTGCCAGCAGTCTACGACAGGGCCAGATCTTGAACACTGAAGCTTTCTTT.

This clone was seen more than once but under ten times. J is TRBJ1-2 and V is TRBV5-1, with a weak D call TRBD1 (5 bases). V was shortened by 1 base and J by 3 bases, with 13 bases between the two germline ends. Germline V lookup: CDR1 SGHRS, CDR2 YFSETQ. The CDR3 runs 15 residues. The CDR3 DNA reads TGCGCCAGCAGCTTGCTCTGGTTAGGGGACTATGGCTACACCTTC. This encodes CASSLLWLGDYGYTF.